This T cell receptor (beta chain) was recovered during a study of blood T cell repertoires in COVID-19. Looking at the study overall: The study drew acute and convalescent COVID-19 samples from the United States, Italy and Spain.

Self-reported history from a screening survey and questionnaire set each donor's cohort. Up to 2 weeks before entering the study, exposed participants had met a COVID-19 case. Data came from immunoSEQ multiplex PCR; TCRdb stores just in-frame clones and leaves some out. The data show hundreds of thousands of clones, 83% seen once. The CDR3 extends over 11 amino acids. Trimming removed 8 bases at V and 0 bases at J, with 2 bases between. The germline V gene has CDR1 SGHRS and CDR2 YFSETQ. This receptor was taken from a woman aged 45-65 years who had been exposed to COVID-19. The genes are TRBV5-1 and TRBJ2-2; D is unresolved. The specimen was PBMCs or T cells enriched from blood (not recorded which). CDR3 sequence (DNA): TGCGCCAGTACGAACACCGGGGAGCTGTTTTTT. The encoded protein is CASTNTGELFF.